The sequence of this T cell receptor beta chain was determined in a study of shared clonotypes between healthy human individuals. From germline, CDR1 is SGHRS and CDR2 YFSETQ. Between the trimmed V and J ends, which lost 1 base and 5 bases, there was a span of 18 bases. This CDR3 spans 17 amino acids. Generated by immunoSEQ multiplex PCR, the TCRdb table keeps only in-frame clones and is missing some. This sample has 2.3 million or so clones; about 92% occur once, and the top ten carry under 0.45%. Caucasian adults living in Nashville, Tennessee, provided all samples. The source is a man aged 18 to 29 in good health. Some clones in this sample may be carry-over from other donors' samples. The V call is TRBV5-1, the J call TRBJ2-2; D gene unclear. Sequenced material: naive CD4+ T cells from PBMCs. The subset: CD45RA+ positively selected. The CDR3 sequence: CASSLSSGLLFTGELFF. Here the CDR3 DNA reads TGCGCCAGCAGCTTGTCGTCGGGTCTACTCTTTACCGGGGAGCTGTTTTTT.